Described below is a single TCR beta chain sequence and its context. The target antigen is unknown. Then a second PCR, running roughly 7 to 11 cycles, was carried out with a sample-barcoded 5' primer and a J-beta primer mix. TCRdb reprocessed the 5' RACE reads with MiXCR, giving one entry per CDR3 protein. The data show around 990,000 distinct CDR3 sequences, roughly a quarter seen once. V gave up 7 bases and J gave up 2 bases; unmatched junction bases: 9. This CDR3 contains 14 residues. Germline V lookup: CDR1 SQVTM, CDR2 ANQGSEA. The data are from a study of blood T cells in healthy people across ages. Study results and caveats: Unsorted PBMC material precluded a definitive naive versus antigen-experienced comparison.

The study isolated at least 6.5 million PBMCs from each sample. These data were likewise used in another study, on T cells of mothers and their children. Per that study: All donors were healthy and Caucasian; they were a few mothers and their six children. Reads obtained per mother exceeded 10 million TCR beta CDR3 reads, with roughly 3.3 million obtained per child.

The sequence came from a girl under 10 years old in good health. Sequences were obtained from blood. The V gene is TRBV29-1, the J gene TRBJ2-3; 7 bases fit TRBD1. This CDR3 reads CSARWDRATDTQYF. DNA of the CDR3: TGCAGCGCCAGATGGGACAGAGCCACAGATACGCAGTATTTT.